Presented here are 21 T cell receptor beta chains from one specimen sequenced in a study of graft-versus-host responses after intestinal transplantation (dated by TCRdb to the early 2020s). Intraepithelial and lamina propria lymphocytes were isolated from graft specimens using dithiothreitol, EDTA incubations and collagenase D digestion. Library construction relied on the immunoSEQ multiplex PCR assay. As stored in TCRdb, this immuneACCESS dataset retains in-frame rearrangements with V and J assigned. A fraction of the clones does not appear; measured against another copy, unresolved V genes explain less than half of the discrepancy, and the remainder lacks a known reason. This sample holds about 20,000 clones; around 78% were observed only once. Roughly 3% of the sample is held by the ten biggest clonotypes. The input for sequencing was ileum tissue, taken 12 days after intestinal transplant. These receptors were collected from a human patient who received an intestinal transplant, so some T cells may come from the graft donor.

This rearrangement joins TRBV7-2 to TRBJ1-3; 7 bases match TRBD1. With 6 bases clipped from V and 7 bases from J, the junction kept 9 bases outside the gene matches. Germline V gene data show CDR1 as SGHTA and CDR2 as FQGNSA. The CDR3 extends over 14 amino acids. CDR3 nucleotide sequence: TGTGCCAGCAGGGAAAGACAGGGAGTCAACACCATATATTTT. It specifies CASRERQGVNTIYF.

This sequence joins TRBV18 and TRBJ2-3; TRBD2 aligns across 10 bases. Trimming removed 1 base from V and 5 bases from J; junction bases left unmatched: 6. The CDR3 runs 16 residues. CDR1 and CDR2 from the germline V gene are KGHSH and LQKENI. CDR3 nucleotide sequence: TGTGCCAGCTCACCACGAGCGGGGGGGCTGGAAGATACGCAGTATTTT. Translating gives CASSPRAGGLEDTQYF. Full variable domain (remainder filled in from reference TRBV18 and TRBJ2-3): NAGVMQNPRHLVRRRGQEARLRCSPMKGHSHVYWYRQLPEEGLKFMVYLQKENIIDESGMPKERFSAEFPKEGPSILRIQQVVRGDSAAYFCASSPRAGGLEDTQYFGPGTRLTVL.

This clone has just a few counts. The same CDR3 arises from other DNA sequences in this sample as well. The J gene is TRBJ2-7, the V gene TRBV18, with 8 bases fitting TRBD1. Germline values: CDR1 KGHSH, CDR2 LQKENI. With V trimmed by 0 bases and J by 4 bases, 5 bases remained unmatched. The CDR3 is made up of 15 amino acids. The CDR3 sequence: CASSPPGRGRYEQYF. CDR3 nucleotides: TGTGCCAGCTCACCACCGGGCAGGGGGCGATACGAGCAGTACTTC.

The V and J genes are TRBV4-1 and TRBJ2-2; no clear D. The CDR3 length is 14 residues. V lost 4 bases, J lost 1 base, and 7 bases lay in between. Germline loops: CDR1 MGHRA, CDR2 YSYEKL. The CDR3 is CASSLSGNTGELFF. The CDR3 DNA sequence: TGCGCCAGCAGCCTTTCGGGGAACACCGGGGAGCTGTTTTTT.

The chain is built from TRBV6-5 and TRBJ1-2; 10 positions agree with TRBD1. V trimming: 2 bases; J trimming: 4 bases; junction bases outside the gene matches: 7. Germline V gives CDR1 MNHEY, CDR2 SVGAGI. The CDR3 has 16 residues. The CDR3 sequence: CASSYAGTGAIYGYTF. CDR3 DNA sequence: TGTGCCAGCAGTTACGCCGGGACAGGGGCTATCTATGGCTACACCTTC.

The J gene is TRBJ2-2, the V gene TRBV11-2, with 7 bases that match TRBD2. Trimming cost V 1 base and J 4 bases; bases outside gene matches: 3. The germline CDR1 and CDR2 sequences are SGHAT and FQNNGV. The CDR3 is made up of 15 amino acids. The DNA for the CDR3 is TGTGCCAGCAGCTTAGGGGCTAGCGGCACCGGGGAGCTGTTTTTT. This translates into CASSLGASGTGELFF.

V is TRBV29-1 and J is TRBJ2-1; 7 bases agree with TRBD2. The V and J ends lost 2 bases and 8 bases, in that order; junction bases with no gene match: 9. This CDR3 has 14 residues. From germline, CDR1 is SQVTM and CDR2 ANQGSEA. This CDR3 is CSVEFSGKKDEQFF. In DNA, the CDR3 is TGCAGCGTTGAATTCAGCGGGAAAAAAGATGAGCAGTTCTTC.

The V gene is TRBV19, the J gene TRBJ1-4; TRBD1 is a possible D gene (5 bases). Germline V lookup: CDR1 LNHDA, CDR2 SQIVND (reference sequence). The CDR3 consists of 14 residues. Trimming took 9 bases from V and 3 from J, leaving 14 bases between them. CDR3 DNA sequence: TGTGCCAGCACCCACGGGGGGGCTAATGAAAAACTGTTTTTT. It encodes CASTHGGANEKLFF.

This sequence joins TRBV7-2 and TRBJ2-5; possibly TRBD1 for D (5 bases). This CDR3 region has 16 residues. Germline lookup yields CDR1 SGHTA and CDR2 FQGNSA. V was shortened by 1 base and J by 1 base, with 13 bases between the two germline ends. CDR3 bases: TGTGCCAGCAGCTTAGATTGGGGCAGGCTCCAAGAGACCCAGTACTTC. Its protein is CASSLDWGRLQETQYF.

The rearrangement uses TRBV6-5 and TRBJ1-2; tentatively, D is TRBD1 (5 bases). This CDR3 is built from 14 residues. Germline values: CDR1 MNHEY, CDR2 SVGAGI. Trimming took off 6 bases at V and 4 bases at J, with 15 bases between the two ends. CDR3 nucleotide sequence: TGTGCCAGCAGGTCCGGACACAACCCCTATGGCTACACCTTC. Translating gives CASRSGHNPYGYTF.

The chain couples TRBV18 to TRBJ1-2, with D possibly matching TRBD1 (5 bases). Germline assignment: CDR1 KGHSH and CDR2 LQKENI. This CDR3 is 14 amino acids long. V gave up 4 bases and J gave up 4 bases, with 13 bases separating them. The CDR3 reads CASSQKRTPYGYTF. The DNA of the CDR3 is TGTGCCAGCTCACAAAAAAGGACACCCTATGGCTACACCTTC.

The table lists this clone with a few counts. The chain links TRBV30 to TRBJ1-5; unclear D gene. The CDR3 has 14 amino acids. V gave up 0 bases and J gave up 2 bases, with 8 bases separating them. Germline V gene data show CDR1 as GTSNPN and CDR2 as SVGIG (reference sequence). CDR3 protein: CAWSVARGNQPQHF. In nucleotides, the CDR3 is TGTGCCTGGAGTGTAGCCCGTGGCAATCAGCCCCAGCATTTT.

This clone was seen once. The chain carries TRBV6-4 and TRBJ2-1; TRBD2 matches at 11 bases. The V gene end was trimmed by 5 bases and the J gene end by 3 bases; junction bases not matched to a gene: 6. From germline, CDR1 is MRHNA and CDR2 SNTAGT. This CDR3 is 16 amino acids long. Here the CDR3 DNA reads TGTGCCAGCAGTACCGCCGGGACTAGCGGCTACAATGAGCAGTTCTTC. This translates into CASSTAGTSGYNEQFF.

The V gene is TRBV7-3, the J gene TRBJ1-1, with TRBD1 identical over 7 bases. The V gene's germline CDR1 is SGHTA and CDR2 FQGTGA. V lost 5 bases and J lost 0; bases outside the gene matches: 6. This CDR3 has 15 residues. The CDR3 loop is CASSPAGTVNTEAFF. CDR3 coding DNA: TGTGCCAGCAGCCCCGCCGGGACAGTGAACACTGAAGCTTTCTTT. The full variable domain, in which reference TRBV7-3 and TRBJ1-1 provide the parts outside the CDR3, is GAGVSQTPSNKVTEKGKYVELRCDPISGHTALYWYRQSLGQGPEFLIYFQGTGAADDSGLPNDRFFAVRPEGSVSTLKIQRTERGDSAVYLCASSPAGTVNTEAFFGQGTRLTVV.

The chain employs TRBV5-4 and TRBJ1-5; tentatively, D is TRBD1 (6 bases). V gave up 4 bases and J gave up 4 bases, with 9 bases separating them. The CDR3 extends over 13 amino acids. CDR1 is SGHNT and CDR2 is YYREEE in the germline V gene (reference sequence). The CDR3 reads CASSRDRNQPQHF. The CDR3 nucleotides read TGTGCCAGCAGCCGCGACAGGAATCAGCCCCAGCATTTT.

The chain links TRBV6-6 to TRBJ2-5; 7 nucleotides agree with TRBD1. TRBJ2-7 explains the end of the DNA better; the J call may be wrong. The CDR3 has 15 residues. Germline loops: CDR1 MNHNY, CDR2 SVGAGI (reference sequence). This chain's CDR3 is CASSWSGTEKYEQYF. The CDR3, as DNA: TGTGCCAGCAGTTGGTCCGGGACAGAGAAATACGAGCAGTACTTC.

This rearrangement joins TRBV5-1 to TRBJ2-1; tentative D call: TRBD2 (7 bases). Trimming took 2 bases from V and 5 from J, leaving 14 bases between them. CDR1 SGHRS and CDR2 YFSETQ come from the germline V gene. This CDR3 has 15 residues. CDR3 in DNA: TGCGCCAGCAGCTTTAGGGGGGGGGCGAACAATGAGCAGTTCTTC. Translated, it gives CASSFRGGANNEQFF.

V gene TRBV7-9 combines with J gene TRBJ2-7, with 12 bases aligning to TRBD2. The CDR3 is made up of 16 amino acids. Per germline, CDR1 SEHNR and CDR2 FQNEAQ (reference sequence). Trimming cost V 3 bases and J 3 bases; bases outside gene matches: 6. The CDR3 spells CASSFPSGGADYEQYF. The DNA of the CDR3 is TGTGCCAGCAGCTTTCCTAGCGGGGGGGCGGACTACGAGCAGTACTTC.

This clone has only one observation. The J gene is TRBJ2-7, the V gene TRBV5-1, with a possible D match to TRBD1 (5 bases). Germline V gives CDR1 SGHRS, CDR2 YFSETQ. This CDR3 is built from 11 residues. V was pared by 6 bases and J by 5 bases, with 9 bases between. The DNA for the CDR3 is TGCGCCAGCACCAGGGATCACGAGCAGTACTTC. It translates to CASTRDHEQYF. The whole variable domain, filled in from reference TRBV5-1 and TRBJ2-7, reads KAGVTQTPRYLIKTRGQQVTLSCSPISGHRSVSWYQQTPGQGLQFLFEYFSETQRNKGNFPGRFSGRQFSNSRSEMNVSTLELGDSALYLCASTRDHEQYFGPGTRLTVT.

The rearrangement links TRBV7-9 to TRBJ1-4; TRBD1 might be the D (5 bases). The V gene lost 4 bases and the J gene lost 3 bases, with 12 bases spanning the gap. CDR1 SEHNR and CDR2 FQNEAQ come from the germline V gene (reference sequence). The CDR3 runs 15 residues. CDR3 in amino acids: CASSSTTVPNEKLFF. CDR3 DNA sequence: TGTGCCAGCAGCTCCACGACAGTACCTAATGAAAAACTGTTTTTT. The whole variable domain, filled in from reference TRBV7-9 and TRBJ1-4, reads DTGVSQNPRHKITKRGQNVTFRCDPISEHNRLYWYRQTLGQGPEFLTYFQNEAQLEKSRLLSDRFSAERPKGSFSTLEIQRTEQGDSAMYLCASSSTTVPNEKLFFGSGTQLSVL.

The gene calls are TRBV6-6 and TRBJ2-7; 8 bases line up with TRBD1. Germline-derived CDR1 and CDR2 are MNHNY and SVGAGI (reference sequence). The CDR3 runs 14 residues. Unmatched junction bases numbered 10, after V lost 6 bases and J lost 6 bases. Here the CDR3 reads CASSRRHGQGEQYF. Written as DNA, the CDR3 is TGTGCCAGCAGCCGCCGACATGGACAGGGCGAGCAGTACTTC.